In this sample, the clone carrying this T cell receptor beta chain turned up once. Its cognate antigen is unknown. The record originates from a study of T cell responses to AZD1222 COVID-19 vaccine. Study-wide points: The study found vaccine-associated CD4 TCRs spanning spike, dominant at 160-218 and 743-854. The donors showed a predominance of white British ancestry and of females, with possible underestimation of clonal diversity. Without day 14 samples, only post-peak T cell repertoires were studied.

Produced via immunoSEQ multiplex PCR; TCRdb's table is partial and in-frame only. The table records roughly 180,000 clones, about 91% of them present only once. Trimming cost V 5 bases and J 6 bases, with 16 bases left between them. Germline-derived CDR1 and CDR2 are SEHNR and FQNEAQ (reference sequence). The CDR3 sequence is 15 residues long. This receptor was identified in an adult who received the AZD1222 COVID-19 vaccine. The input for sequencing was peripheral blood, taken 28 days after the second AZD1222 dose. This rearrangement joins TRBV7-9 to TRBJ1-4; D possibly corresponds to TRBD1 (6 bases). In DNA, the CDR3 is TGTGCCAGCAGCCCCCCACCAGGGGTTGATGAAAAACTGTTTTTT. Translation gives CASSPPPGVDEKLFF.